The rows below give T cell receptor beta chains drawn from one sample of a study of cytomegalovirus exposure and HLA in healthy donors. Libraries were prepared by immunoSEQ multiplex PCR; TCRdb keeps only in-frame clonotypes and omits some of them. This sample has some 160,000 clones, with approximately 80% found just once. Material for sequencing was PBMCs. These receptors came from a man aged 50-59 years in good health and CMV-seropositive. Both conserved end residues are part of each CDR3. A D gene is named only where the DNA matches it firmly. Size tells how often a clone was seen (once, few, many) or the class of an expanded clone, and some rows leave it out.

clone_size j_call d_call v_call cdr3_nt cdr3_aa
few TRBJ2-5 TRBD2 TRBV5-1 TGCGCCAGCAGCTTGGATCCAGGGAGGGAAGAGACCCAGTACTTC CASSLDPGREETQYF
- TRBJ2-1 TRBD2 TRBV7-2 TGTGCCAGCAGCTCGCCTACCGGGACTAGCGGCGCCCATGAGCAGTTCTTC CASSSPTGTSGAHEQFF
- TRBJ1-1 - TRBV18 TGTGCCAGCTCACCGGGCCAGCACACTGAAGCTTTCTTT CASSPGQHTEAFF
- TRBJ1-1 - TRBV11-2 TGTGCCAGCAGCTTAGGCGACAAGAACACTGAAGCTTTCTTT CASSLGDKNTEAFF
- TRBJ2-3 - TRBV6-5 TGTGCCAGCAGTTACAGGGGTTCTAGCACAGATACGCAGTATTTT CASSYRGSSTDTQYF
few TRBJ1-1 - TRBV27 TGTGCCAGCAGTTTACAGGGGCTCACTGAAGCTTTCTTT CASSLQGLTEAFF
- TRBJ2-2 - TRBV6-4 TGTGCCAGCAGTGAACACGGACAGTTGAACACCGGGGAGCTGTTTTTT CASSEHGQLNTGELFF
- TRBJ2-5 TRBD1 TRBV5-1 TGCGCCAGCAGCGCCTATGGGACAGGGGGGAGTGAGACCCAGTACTTC CASSAYGTGGSETQYF
- TRBJ2-7 - TRBV11-2 TGTGCCAGCAGCTTAGGTCCGCGGGGCACCTACGAGCAGTACTTC CASSLGPRGTYEQYF
- TRBJ1-5 - TRBV19 TGTGCCAGTAGTATTGGAAGGCAGAGGGTCAATCAGCCCCAGCATTTT CASSIGRQRVNQPQHF
once TRBJ1-5 - TRBV4-1 TGCGCCAGCAGCCAGGGCCTCAATCAGCCCCAGCATTTT CASSQGLNQPQHF
- TRBJ2-3 - TRBV5-4 TGTGCCAGCAGCTTAGGGGTGTCAGATACGCAGTATTTT CASSLGVSDTQYF
- TRBJ1-3 - TRBV2 TGTGCCAGCAGAGCTACCTCTGGAAACACCATATATTTT CASRATSGNTIYF
- TRBJ2-2 - TRBV9 TGTGCCAGCAGAAGAGGGGGGGCCCACACCGGGGAGCTGTTTTTT CASRRGGAHTGELFF
- TRBJ1-2 - TRBV6-1 TGTGCCAGCAGTGAAGATCGTCAGGGCTATGGCTACACCTTC CASSEDRQGYGYTF
- TRBJ1-3 - TRBV15 TGTGCCACCGACGAGACAGGAACAAGAAACACCATATATTTT CATDETGTRNTIYF
- TRBJ1-5 - TRBV6-6 TGTGCCAGCGGGGACAAGGGCAATCAGCCCCAGCATTTT CASGDKGNQPQHF
- TRBJ1-4 - TRBV18 TGTGCCAGCTCACGGGGAGGCCGTAATGAAAAACTGTTTTTT CASSRGGRNEKLFF
few TRBJ1-1 - TRBV5-1 TGCGCCAGCAGCTTGACGAGTACCACTGAAGCTTTCTTT CASSLTSTTEAFF
few TRBJ2-6 TRBD1 TRBV7-9 TGTGCCAGCAGCCCCCCGGGACAGGGCCATTCTGGGGCCAACGTCCTGACTTTC CASSPPGQGHSGANVLTF
- TRBJ1-4 TRBD1 TRBV4-2 TGTGCCAGCAGCCAAGGGACAGGGGAAAAACTGTTTTTT CASSQGTGEKLFF
- TRBJ1-2 TRBD1 TRBV25-1 TGTGCCAGCAGTTTGACAGGGGGCAGTAGCTATGGCTACACCTTC CASSLTGGSSYGYTF
- TRBJ2-3 TRBD2 TRBV5-8 TGTGCCAGCAGCTTGGATCTAGCGGGGCGCACAGATACGCAGTATTTT CASSLDLAGRTDTQYF
- TRBJ1-2 TRBD1 TRBV30 TGTGCCTGGGGACAGGGGGTTGGCTACACCTTC CAWGQGVGYTF
few TRBJ1-4 - TRBV6-1 TGTGCCAGCAGAGGGGCAGGGGAAAAACTGTTTTTT CASRGAGEKLFF
few TRBJ1-2 - TRBV21-1 TGTGCCAGCAGCAAAGCGCTTTATCTCCCCCCACAATGCATACCAAACTATGGCTACACCTTC CASSKALYLPPQCIPNYGYTF
- TRBJ2-1 TRBD1 TRBV7-9 TGTGCCAGCAGCTTAAGGGACAGAAACAATGAGCAGTTCTTC CASSLRDRNNEQFF
once TRBJ1-6 TRBD1 TRBV6-5 TGTGCCAGCAGTTACTCGAAGGGGGCTGGGTCACCCCTCCACTTT CASSYSKGAGSPLHF
- TRBJ1-1 - TRBV7-9 TGTGCCAGCAGAGGACAGAACACTGAAGCTTTCTTT CASRGQNTEAFF
- TRBJ1-1 - TRBV11-2 TGTGCCAGCAGCCCTTTGGCCTTCGGTGCGGTCGAAGCTTTCTTT CASSPLAFGAVEAFF
- TRBJ2-2 - TRBV11-3 TGTGCCAGCAGCCGGGACACGAACACCGGGGAGCTGTTTTTT CASSRDTNTGELFF
- TRBJ1-2 - TRBV4-1 TGCGCCAGCAGCCAAGATATGGCCCCCAGGGCAAGGGGCGGCTACACCTTC CASSQDMAPRARGGYTF
- TRBJ2-2 TRBD1 TRBV6-5 TGTGCCAGCAGGACCGGGACAGGGGAAGCCGGGGAGCTGTTTTTT CASRTGTGEAGELFF
- TRBJ2-1 - TRBV9 TGTGCCAGCAGCGTAGCTACGGGGGAATATGAGCAGTTCTTC CASSVATGEYEQFF
- TRBJ1-6 - TRBV7-3 TGTGCCAGCAGTTCCGGACAGCGGAATTCACCCCTCCACTTT CASSSGQRNSPLHF
- TRBJ1-2 TRBD1 TRBV11-3 TGTGCCAGCAGCGTGCCGACAGGGGCTACCAATGGCTACACCTTC CASSVPTGATNGYTF
- TRBJ1-1 - TRBV14 TGTGCCAGCAGCCAAGTAGGGGGAGCAGGGACTGAAGCTTTCTTT CASSQVGGAGTEAFF
- TRBJ2-6 TRBD1 TRBV29-1 TGCAGCGTTGAAGAGTCCGGACAGGTTACTGGGGCCAACGTCCTGACTTTC CSVEESGQVTGANVLTF
- TRBJ2-5 TRBD1 TRBV7-2 TGTGCCAGCAGCTTAGGGGGACAGCTACAAGAGACCCAGTACTTC CASSLGGQLQETQYF
- TRBJ2-3 TRBD2 TRBV7-9 TGTGCCAGCTCTAGCGGGGGGGCGGATACGCAGTATTTT CASSSGGADTQYF
once TRBJ1-5 - TRBV2 TGTGCCAGCTCCTCCCTCAGTCAGGGTCCGGGGCCCCAGCATTTT CASSSLSQGPGPQHF
- TRBJ2-5 TRBD1 TRBV7-7 TGTGCTAGCAGCCCCGGCAGGGGGGAGACCCAGTACTTC CASSPGRGETQYF
- TRBJ1-1 - TRBV18 TGTGTCAGCTCACTACTCCAGGGTGTGAACACTGAAGCTTTCTTT CVSSLLQGVNTEAFF
- TRBJ2-1 TRBD2 TRBV7-9 TGTGCCAGCAGCTTTGGGGGGGGGTCCTACAATGAGCAGTTCTTC CASSFGGGSYNEQFF
- TRBJ2-2 TRBD1 TRBV29-1 TGCAGCGTCACTGGACAGGAAGAGGGGGGGGAGCTGTTTTTT CSVTGQEEGGELFF
- TRBJ1-1 - TRBV4-1 TGCGCCAGCAGCCGGACTGGGGGAGTAACGGGAGGGGGGGACACTGAAGCTTTCTTT CASSRTGGVTGGGDTEAFF
- TRBJ2-5 - TRBV7-9 TGTGCCAGCAGCTTAAAGGGGGTAGAGACCCAGTACTTC CASSLKGVETQYF
- TRBJ1-1 TRBD1 TRBV7-2 TGTGCCAGCAGCAAGACCCCGACAGGGGGAACTGAAGCTTTCTTT CASSKTPTGGTEAFF
few TRBJ2-1 - TRBV28 TGTGCCAGCAGTCCGGGCCCTGAGGGGGGGTACAATGAGCAGTTCTTC CASSPGPEGGYNEQFF
- TRBJ1-5 - TRBV28 TGTGCCAGCAGTTTATTTAGAGATAGCAATCAGCCCCAGCATTTT CASSLFRDSNQPQHF
few TRBJ1-2 - TRBV7-2 TGTGCCAGCAGCTTCCAGGGGTCAGCTAACTATGGCTACACCTTC CASSFQGSANYGYTF
- TRBJ2-1 TRBD2 TRBV5-4 TGTGCCAGCAGCTCCTCTAGCGGGAGGGATGAGCAGTTCTTC CASSSSSGRDEQFF
- TRBJ1-2 - TRBV9 TGTGCCAGCAGCGTAAAAAACTCCAACGGGGGCTACACCTTC CASSVKNSNGGYTF